This T cell receptor beta chain was recovered during a study of T cell repertoires in cytomegalovirus infection. The wider study: HLA-C-restricted CMV epitopes, recently identified, and well-studied HLA-B-restricted ones were used by the study. Shared public TCR beta signatures pointed to both CMV infection and a matching HLA type.

As concerns this clonotype: Antigen: not known.

The V end lost 6 bases, the J end lost 7 bases, and 25 bases lay between the germline ends. Germline-derived CDR1 and CDR2 are MNHNS and SASEGT. The CDR3 has 17 amino acids. Findings and limits, study-wide: HLA-C-restricted, CMV-specific TCR beta clonotypes were dominant ex vivo.

MiXCR was run by TCRdb on the reads, yielding one entry per CDR3 protein. The sample includes around 100,000 distinct CDR3 sequences, approximately 45% of them seen just once. V is TRBV6-1 and J is TRBJ2-1, with D perhaps TRBD2 (7 bases). The specimen comprised CD8+ T cells from cultured PBMCs, sampled from culture after CMV antigen stimulation. The clonotype originates from a human donor in good health (CMV status not recorded). Some clones in this sample may be carry-over from other donors' samples. The CDR3 is CASSPTPLWGGANEQFF. CDR3 bases: TGTGCCAGCAGCCCGACCCCCTTGTGGGGGGGGGCAAATGAGCAGTTCTTC.